The clone carrying this T cell receptor beta chain has a single count. What it binds is unknown. Sequencing was performed with immunoSEQ multiplex PCR; in TCRdb, only in-frame clones are kept and a portion is missing. The table includes hundreds of thousands of clones, roughly nine tenths detected once. The CDR3 sequence is 15 residues long. Germline lookup yields CDR1 MNHEY and CDR2 SVGAGI. Trimming pared 2 bases from V and 2 bases from J, leaving 13 bases between. The treatment is: roughly 18 received Ad26.COV2.S at low or high dose, single or two shots; 5 received placebo; per-sample allocation not given. Repertoires come from day 63 after the first vaccine or placebo injection. This record comes from a study of Ad26.COV2.S vaccination and SARS-CoV-2 variants. Notes on the study in general: Total T cell responses were possibly underestimated by TCR breadth and depth analyses.

The sequences come from peripheral blood, collected in a trial of Ad26.COV2.S vaccine versus placebo. The J gene is TRBJ2-7, the V gene TRBV6-5, with D possibly TRBD1 on 6 matching bases. The source is a person aged 18-60 years who received the Ad26.COV2.S COVID-19 vaccine or a placebo. CDR3 DNA: TGTGCCAGCAGTTACCTCCCTACAGGGACCTACGAGCAGTACTTC. Translation: CASSYLPTGTYEQYF.